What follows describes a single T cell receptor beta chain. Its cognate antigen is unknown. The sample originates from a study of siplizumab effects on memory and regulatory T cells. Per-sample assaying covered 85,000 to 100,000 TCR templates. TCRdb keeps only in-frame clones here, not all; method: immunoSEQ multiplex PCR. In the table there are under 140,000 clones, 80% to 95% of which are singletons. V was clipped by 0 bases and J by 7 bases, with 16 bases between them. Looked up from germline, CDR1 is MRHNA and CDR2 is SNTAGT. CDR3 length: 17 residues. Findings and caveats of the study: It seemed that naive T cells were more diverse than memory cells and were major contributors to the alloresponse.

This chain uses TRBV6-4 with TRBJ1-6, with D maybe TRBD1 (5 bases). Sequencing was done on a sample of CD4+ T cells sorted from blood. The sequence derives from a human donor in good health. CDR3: CASSDSSLRGPNSPLHF. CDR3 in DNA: TGTGCCAGCAGTGACTCGAGTCTAAGGGGACCCAATTCACCCCTCCACTTT.